This is a list of T cell receptor beta chains from one sample in a study of blood T cell repertoires in COVID-19. Generated by immunoSEQ multiplex PCR, the TCRdb table keeps only in-frame clones and is missing some. The sample comprises approximately 70,000 clones, 80% to 95% of which are singletons, and around 13% rests with the top ten. Material for sequencing was peripheral blood. The source is a human donor with active COVID-19. The donor label of this sample is uncertain. CDR3s include the opening cysteine and the closing phenylalanine or tryptophan. Fields, in order: clone size, V gene, D gene, J gene, CDR3 protein, CDR3 DNA. The D gene is left open where the match is weak. Some rows mark clone size as missing; the rest say once, few, many or name a class of expanded clone.

>NA|TRBV29-1|NA|TRBJ2-7
CSVQLEQYF
TGCAGCGTTCAACTGGAGCAGTACTTC
>few|TRBV5-1|NA|TRBJ1-3
CASSLEQGYRNTIYF
TGCGCCAGCAGCTTGGAACAGGGTTATAGAAACACCATATATTTT
>NA|TRBV11-2|NA|TRBJ2-7
CASSLEERWYFGEQYF
TGTGCCAGCAGCTTAGAAGAGAGGTGGTACTTTGGCGAGCAGTACTTC
>NA|TRBV5-4|NA|TRBJ2-3
CASSFQDTQYF
TGTGCCAGCAGCTTTCAGGATACGCAGTATTTT
>once|TRBV7-8|NA|TRBJ1-6
CASSLAGGGFNSPLHF
TGTGCCAGCAGCTTAGCGGGAGGCGGATTTAATTCACCCCTCCACTTT
>NA|TRBV6-5|NA|TRBJ1-1
CASTPPGVTEAFF
TGTGCCAGCACCCCGCCCGGGGTAACTGAAGCTTTCTTT
>NA|TRBV5-1|TRBD2|TRBJ2-7
CASSQALAETYEQYF
TGCGCCAGCAGCCAGGCTCTAGCGGAAACCTACGAGCAGTACTTC
>NA|TRBV24-1|NA|TRBJ2-3
CATSDQAPDTQYF
TGTGCCACCAGTGATCAGGCGCCAGATACGCAGTATTTT
>NA|TRBV10-3|NA|TRBJ1-1
CAIRSRDLTEAFF
TGTGCCATCAGGTCTCGGGATTTGACTGAAGCTTTCTTT
>once|TRBV6-4|NA|TRBJ2-2
CASSSGRTGELFF
TGTGCCAGCAGTTCTGGGCGCACCGGGGAGCTGTTTTTT
>NA|TRBV5-6|TRBD2|TRBJ2-5
CASSPPGRQETQYF
TGTGCCAGCAGCCCCCCCGGGAGGCAAGAGACCCAGTACTTC
>NA|TRBV6-2/TRBV6-3|TRBD2|TRBJ2-3
CASRYEAGGPVDTQYF
TGTGCCAGCAGATACGAAGCGGGAGGGCCGGTAGATACGCAGTATTTT
>NA|TRBV5-6|NA|TRBJ1-1
CASSLNRVSEAFF
TGTGCCAGCAGCTTAAACAGGGTTTCTGAAGCTTTCTTT
>once|TRBV7-9|TRBD2|TRBJ2-3
CASRLSGRKTDTQYF
TGTGCCAGCCGTCTAAGCGGGAGAAAGACAGATACGCAGTATTTT
>NA|TRBV19|NA|TRBJ2-1
CASSMGSVTEQFF
TGTGCCAGTAGTATGGGTAGCGTGACTGAGCAGTTCTTC
>NA|TRBV10-1|NA|TRBJ2-7
CASSGDPTYEQYF
TGCGCCAGCAGTGGAGATCCGACCTACGAGCAGTACTTC
>NA|TRBV7-9|NA|TRBJ2-1
CASSIDTRGGEQFF
TGTGCCAGCAGTATCGACACTCGGGGTGGGGAGCAGTTCTTC
>once|TRBV30|NA|TRBJ1-2
CAWIAGGNYGYTF
TGTGCCTGGATTGCGGGGGGCAACTATGGCTACACCTTC
>NA|TRBV20-1|TRBD2|TRBJ2-1
CSASSLAGSYNEQFF
TGCAGTGCTAGTTCCCTAGCGGGATCCTACAATGAGCAGTTCTTC
>NA|TRBV18|TRBD1|TRBJ1-2
CASSPLAGTGAFGGYTF
TGTGCCAGCTCACCACTAGCCGGGACAGGGGCCTTCGGTGGCTACACCTTC
>NA|TRBV2|NA|TRBJ2-2
CASSEFRNTGELFF
TGTGCCAGCAGTGAATTCAGAAACACCGGGGAGCTGTTTTTT
>once|TRBV5-4|TRBD1|TRBJ1-3
CASSQGSGGLSGNTIYF
TGTGCCAGCAGCCAGGGGTCAGGGGGTCTCTCTGGAAACACCATATATTTT
>NA|TRBV6-1|NA|TRBJ2-1
CASSETGWRQFF
TGTGCCAGCAGTGAAACAGGGTGGCGGCAGTTCTTC
>once|TRBV2|NA|TRBJ2-3
CASSSLGTSSLTDTQYF
TGTGCCAGCAGTTCCCTCGGGACTTCGAGCCTCACAGATACGCAGTATTTT
>NA|TRBV7-2|NA|TRBJ1-5
CASSLSQEEQPQHF
TGTGCCAGCAGCTTGTCGCAGGAGGAGCAGCCCCAGCATTTT
>NA|TRBV19|NA|TRBJ2-3
CASSTAPGTSTDTQYF
TGTGCCAGTAGTACGGCCCCCGGGACTAGCACAGATACGCAGTATTTT
>once|TRBV14|NA|TRBJ2-1
CASSHRENEQFF
TGTGCCAGCAGCCATCGGGAAAATGAGCAGTTCTTC
>NA|TRBV5-4|TRBD1|TRBJ2-7
CASSFEITGGFYEQYF
TGTGCCAGCAGCTTCGAGATAACAGGGGGCTTCTACGAGCAGTACTTC
>few|TRBV3-1/TRBV3-2|NA|TRBJ1-2
CASSRLGANYGYTF
TGTGCCAGCAGCAGGTTAGGAGCTAACTATGGCTACACCTTC
>NA|TRBV30|NA|TRBJ1-1
CAWSDRPNTEAFF
TGTGCCTGGAGTGACAGGCCGAACACTGAAGCTTTCTTT
>NA|TRBV19|NA|TRBJ2-5
CASSMIGGAETQYF
TGTGCCAGTAGTATGATAGGCGGGGCGGAGACCCAGTACTTC
>NA|TRBV7-3|TRBD1|TRBJ2-7
CASSLRQGSYEQYF
TGTGCCAGCAGCCTCCGACAGGGGAGTTACGAGCAGTACTTC
>NA|TRBV19|NA|TRBJ1-4
CASSIEAAREKLFF
TGTGCCAGTAGTATAGAGGCCGCCAGAGAAAAACTGTTTTTT
>NA|TRBV19|NA|TRBJ2-3
CASSIGASTDTQYF
TGTGCCAGTAGTATTGGTGCTAGTACAGATACGCAGTATTTT
>NA|TRBV6-2/TRBV6-3|NA|TRBJ2-6
CASSYSGLPNRF
TGTGCCAGCAGTTACTCTGGACTTCCCAATAGGTTC
>once|TRBV6-5|NA|TRBJ2-7
CASSYTGAAPNEQYF
TGTGCCAGCAGTTACACGGGAGCTGCTCCGAACGAGCAGTACTTC
>NA|TRBV19|TRBD1|TRBJ2-1
CARPGQGLCNEQFF
TGTGCCAGGCCGGGACAGGGGTTATGCAATGAGCAGTTCTTC
>NA|TRBV6-6|TRBD2|TRBJ2-5
CASTLLATQETQYF
TGTGCCAGCACCCTACTAGCGACCCAAGAGACCCAGTACTTC
>NA|TRBV28|NA|TRBJ1-5
CASRGGQDQPQHF
TGTGCCAGCAGGGGTGGGCAGGATCAGCCCCAGCATTTT
>NA|TRBV25-1|NA|TRBJ2-7
CASSPGLETYEQYF
TGTGCCAGCAGCCCGGGACTCGAAACCTACGAGCAGTACTTC
>NA|TRBV6-5|TRBD1|TRBJ2-5
CASTPTGQQETQYF
TGTGCCAGCACTCCGACGGGACAGCAAGAGACCCAGTACTTC
>NA|TRBV30|NA|TRBJ2-1
CAWSSGRGAYNEQFF
TGTGCCTGGAGTTCGGGCAGGGGAGCCTACAATGAGCAGTTCTTC
>NA|TRBV7-3|TRBD2|TRBJ2-7
CARTTSGSCCEQYF
TGTGCCAGGACGACTAGCGGGAGTTGCTGTGAGCAGTACTTC
>NA|TRBV7-2|TRBD2|TRBJ2-7
CATKLAGINEQYF
TGTGCCACCAAGCTAGCGGGAATCAACGAGCAGTACTTC
>few|TRBV7-3|TRBD1|TRBJ1-2
CASSWGQGENYGYTF
TGTGCCAGCAGCTGGGGACAGGGGGAGAACTATGGCTACACCTTC
>NA|TRBV7-2|TRBD1|TRBJ2-7
CASSSPGQGWYEQYF
TGTGCCAGCAGCTCTCCGGGACAGGGGTGGTACGAGCAGTACTTC
>few|TRBV15|TRBD1|TRBJ1-5
CATSRDLGTGEDQPQHF
TGTGCCACCAGCAGAGACCTAGGGACAGGGGAGGATCAGCCCCAGCATTTT
>NA|TRBV11-2|TRBD1|TRBJ2-7
CASSLFQGDYEQYF
TGTGCCAGCAGCTTGTTCCAGGGGGACTACGAGCAGTACTTC
>NA|TRBV30|TRBD2|TRBJ2-3
CAWLAGWQETDTQYF
TGTGCCTGGCTAGCGGGATGGCAGGAAACAGATACGCAGTATTTT
>NA|TRBV6-2/TRBV6-3|TRBD2|TRBJ2-3
CASSYGLAGVDTQYF
TGTGCCAGCAGTTACGGACTAGCGGGAGTAGATACGCAGTATTTT
>NA|TRBV21-1|NA|TRBJ2-4
CASSKGGLAGDSENIQYF
TGTGCCAGCAGCAAAGGGGGCCTAGCGGGAGATTCGGAAAACATTCAGTACTTC